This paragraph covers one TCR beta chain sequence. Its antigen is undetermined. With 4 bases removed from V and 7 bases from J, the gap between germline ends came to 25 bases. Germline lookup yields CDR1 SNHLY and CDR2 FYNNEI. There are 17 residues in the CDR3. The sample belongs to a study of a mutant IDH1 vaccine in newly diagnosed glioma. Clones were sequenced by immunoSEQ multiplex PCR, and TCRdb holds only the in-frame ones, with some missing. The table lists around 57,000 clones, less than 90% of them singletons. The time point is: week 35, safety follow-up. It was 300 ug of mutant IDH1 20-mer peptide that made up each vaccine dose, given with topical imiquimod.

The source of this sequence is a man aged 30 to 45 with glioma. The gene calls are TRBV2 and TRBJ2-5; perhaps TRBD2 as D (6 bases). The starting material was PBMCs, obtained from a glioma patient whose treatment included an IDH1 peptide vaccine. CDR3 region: CASSVKSLWGDLRTQYF. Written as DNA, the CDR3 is TGTGCCAGCAGTGTTAAGTCCTTATGGGGGGACCTAAGGACCCAGTACTTC.